A single sample gave rise to the 22 T cell receptor beta chains below, sequenced in a study of CD8 T cells in Susac syndrome. Reverse transcription of roughly 0.45 to 1 ug RNA used random hexamers. TCRdb called the immunoSEQ multiplex PCR reads again in MiXCR, with one record for every CDR3 protein. In the table there are a few hundred thousand distinct CDR3 sequences, about 91% of which are singletons. Sequencing used CD8+ T cells from PBMCs. These receptors all stem from a human donor with multiple sclerosis.

The chain links TRBV6-2 or TRBV6-3 to TRBJ2-2; TRBD1 matches 10 bases. V shed 6 bases, J shed 5 bases, and the junction held 9 bases outside the gene matches. The CDR3 totals 16 residues. CDR1 is MNHEY, CDR2 SVGEGT, per germline. This CDR3 is CASSLQGQGITGELFF. DNA for the CDR3: TGTGCCAGCAGCCTCCAGGGACAGGGGATTACCGGGGAGCTGTTTTTT.

The J gene is TRBJ2-7, the V gene TRBV28; maybe TRBD2 (6 bases). V lost 6 bases to trimming and J lost 6 bases, with 18 bases between them. From germline, CDR1 is MDHEN and CDR2 SYDVKM. CDR3 length: 14 amino acids. CDR3 residues: CASSLRVAEGEQYF. The CDR3 region has the DNA TGTGCCAGCAGCCTTCGTGTGGCGGAGGGCGAGCAGTACTTC.

J is TRBJ1-5 and V is TRBV9; D is undetermined. This CDR3 is 13 amino acids long. Germline V gives CDR1 SGDLS, CDR2 YYNGEE. The V end was cut by 4 bases, the J end by 10 bases, with 15 bases between. The CDR3, as DNA: TGTGCCAGCAGCCCCGGGAACCTCCCCCCCCAGCATTTT. This codes for CASSPGNLPPQHF.

The J gene is TRBJ2-7, the V gene TRBV27; perhaps TRBD1 as D (6 bases). This CDR3 is 14 amino acids long. V shed 3 bases and J shed 2 bases, with 11 bases lying between them. Looked up from germline, CDR1 is MNHEY and CDR2 is SMNVEV (reference sequence). CDR3 nucleotides: TGTGCCAGCAGTTTTGGGGGCAAAACCTACGAGCAGTACTTC. Amino acid sequence: CASSFGGKTYEQYF.

The chain has TRBV5-1 and TRBJ2-7, with D possibly being TRBD1 (7 bases). CDR3 length equals 14 residues. The V gene's germline CDR1 is SGHRS and CDR2 YFSETQ. Trimming took off 5 bases at V and 6 bases at J, with 18 bases between the two ends. This CDR3 is CASSSTGRDGEQYF. The CDR3 DNA sequence: TGCGCCAGCAGTTCGACAGGGCGGGATGGCGAGCAGTACTTC.

This chain links TRBV6-1 with TRBJ1-6, with D possibly matching TRBD1 (5 bases). The germline V gene encodes CDR1 MNHNS and CDR2 SASEGT. Trimming took off 7 bases at V and 4 bases at J, with 14 bases between the two ends. The CDR3 is 15 amino acids. DNA of the CDR3: TGTGCCAGCACCTCTTGGGGACCTTATAATTCACCCCTCCACTTT. Residues: CASTSWGPYNSPLHF.

The rearrangement uses TRBV6-2 or TRBV6-3 and TRBJ1-1; D gene unclear. With 4 bases removed from V and 3 bases from J, the gap between germline ends came to 9 bases. In germline, CDR1 is MNHEY, CDR2 SVGEGT. CDR3 length: 13 amino acids. The CDR3 sequence: CASSSEDYTEAFF. The CDR3 DNA follows: TGTGCCAGCAGTTCGGAGGACTACACTGAAGCTTTCTTT.

V and J are TRBV28 and TRBJ2-2; D may be TRBD2 (5 bases). The CDR3 contains 16 residues. Germline values: CDR1 MDHEN, CDR2 SYDVKM. Trimming cost V 0 bases and J 3 bases, with 11 bases left between them. The CDR3: CASSLWQRTDTGELFF. CDR3 DNA: TGTGCCAGCAGTTTATGGCAGCGGACCGACACCGGGGAGCTGTTTTTT.

This chain connects TRBV27 to TRBJ2-3, with no clear D. The V end lost 3 bases, the J end lost 0 bases, and 13 bases lay between the germline ends. CDR3 length equals 16 residues. Per germline, CDR1 MNHEY and CDR2 SMNVEV (reference sequence). The chain's CDR3 is CASSFLSFSSTDTQYF. As DNA, the CDR3 is TGTGCCAGCAGTTTTCTTAGTTTTTCTAGCACAGATACGCAGTATTTT.

Worth noting for this clonotype: The germline gene is not matched at one end of the junction; a read error may be the cause. The chain employs TRBV4-1 and TRBJ2-3; D unclear. CDR1 is MGHRA, CDR2 YSYEKL, per germline. The CDR3 extends over 14 amino acids. CDR3 in DNA: TGCGCCAGCAGTCAAGTGGCAAACACAGATACGCAGTATTTT. It translates to CASSQVANTDTQYF.

This clonotype was seen just once. The chain combines TRBV29-1 with TRBJ2-7, with D tentatively TRBD1 or TRBD2 (6 bases each). The CDR3 extends over 12 amino acids. Germline CDR1 SQVTM, CDR2 ANQGSEA. Trimming stripped 3 bases from V and 5 bases from J, with 11 bases between. The CDR3, as DNA: TGCAGCGTTGATGGGGGGCCGAACGAGCAGTACTTC. Translating it yields CSVDGGPNEQYF.

The V gene is TRBV27, the J gene TRBJ2-1; TRBD2 is a possible D gene (6 bases). Looked up from germline, CDR1 is MNHEY and CDR2 is SMNVEV (reference sequence). The V gene lost 3 bases and the J gene lost 5 bases, with 11 bases spanning the gap. The CDR3 spans 14 residues. The CDR3 DNA reads as TGTGCCAGCAGTTTGATCGGCGGGGACAATGAGCAGTTCTTC. It encodes CASSLIGGDNEQFF.

The genes are TRBV3-1 and TRBJ2-5, with TRBD2 matching over 9 bases. Germline CDR1 and CDR2: LGHDT and YNNKEL (reference sequence). There are 17 residues in the CDR3. With V trimmed by 1 base and J by 4 bases, 10 bases remained unmatched. CDR3 sequence reads: CASSQALAGPTTETQYF. CDR3 coding DNA: TGTGCCAGCAGCCAAGCGCTAGCGGGGCCTACCACAGAGACCCAGTACTTC.

The chain has TRBV2 and TRBJ2-7; D is unresolved. Germline V gives CDR1 SNHLY, CDR2 FYNNEI. The CDR3 has 15 amino acids. V was trimmed by 4 bases and J by 0 bases, leaving 13 bases between them. CDR3 in DNA: TGTGCCAGCAGTGTGTCGGCAGAGTTCTCCTACGAGCAGTACTTC. Its translation: CASSVSAEFSYEQYF.

This clonotype was found a few times. This chain uses TRBV4-3 with TRBJ2-7, with D possibly matching TRBD2 (6 bases). The length of the CDR3 is 17 residues. Trimming removed 0 bases at V and 6 bases at J, with 21 bases between. CDR1 and CDR2 from the germline V gene are LGHNA and YSLEER. The DNA for the CDR3 is TGCGCCAGCAGCCAAGAACTTCGGGAGATCAGCTACGCCGAGCAGTACTTC. This sequence encodes CASSQELREISYAEQYF.

The chain carries TRBV5-5 and TRBJ2-7; D gene uncertain. The CDR3 sequence is 17 residues long. Between the trimmed V and J ends, which lost 2 bases and 0 bases, there was a span of 18 bases. CDR1 SGHKS and CDR2 YYEKEE come from the germline V gene (reference sequence). CDR3 DNA sequence: TGTGCCAGCAGCTTCCTGTTTTGGGCAGGATTCTCCTACGAGCAGTACTTC. Its translation: CASSFLFWAGFSYEQYF.

V gene TRBV5-1 combines with J gene TRBJ2-3; D gene unclear. CDR1 SGHRS and CDR2 YFSETQ come from the germline V gene. V shed 7 bases and J shed 2 bases, with 20 bases lying between them. This CDR3 region has 16 residues. CDR3 nucleotides: TGCGCCAGCGCTCCTCTTTCGCAGTTTGCCACAGATACGCAGTATTTT. Translation: CASAPLSQFATDTQYF.

The rearrangement links TRBV25-1 to TRBJ2-1, with 8 bases matching TRBD1. The V gene end was trimmed by 10 bases and the J gene end by 1 base; junction bases not matched to a gene: 6. Germline-derived CDR1 and CDR2 are MGHDK and SYGVNS. The CDR3 totals 14 residues. CDR3: CATRTGTSYNEQFF. The CDR3 DNA is TGTGCCACCAGGACAGGGACATCCTACAATGAGCAGTTCTTC.

V and J are TRBV19 and TRBJ1-1; D remains ambiguous. V lost 6 bases to trimming and J lost 1 base, with 6 bases between them. This CDR3 has 12 amino acids. Germline V gene data show CDR1 as LNHDA and CDR2 as SQIVND (reference sequence). CDR3 nucleotide sequence: TGTGCCAGTAGGATACAGAACACTGAAGCTTTCTTT. It specifies CASRIQNTEAFF.

This rearrangement joins TRBV9 to TRBJ2-7, with 10 bases aligning to TRBD1. Per the germline V gene, CDR1 is SGDLS and CDR2 is YYNGEE. This CDR3 contains 16 residues. Losses at the gene ends were 0 bases for V and 2 bases for J; bases not matched to a gene: 5. The CDR3 DNA sequence: TGTGCCAGCAGCGTAGAGGGACAGGGGTTTCCCTACGAGCAGTACTTC. This translates into CASSVEGQGFPYEQYF. Drawing the rest from reference TRBV9 and TRBJ2-7, the complete variable domain is DSGVTQTPKHLITATGQRVTLRCSPRSGDLSVYWYQQSLDQGLQFLIQYYNGEERAKGNILERFSAQQFPDLHSELNLSSLELGDSALYFCASSVEGQGFPYEQYFGPGTRLTVT.

This rearrangement joins TRBV21-1 to TRBJ2-5. TRBV21-1 is a pseudogene. This CDR3 contains 16 residues. CDR3 in DNA: TGTGCCAGCAGGACACATAAGACGGCGTTGGTCGAGACCCAGTACTTC. This sequence encodes CASRTHKTALVETQYF.

The chain carries TRBV7-9 and TRBJ1-2, with D unclear. V lost 3 bases and J lost 6, with 11 bases in between. Germline V gene sequence: CDR1 SEHNR, CDR2 FQNEAQ (reference sequence). The CDR3 covers 13 residues. DNA for the CDR3: TGTGCCAGCAGCTTGGGGAGGGTTGATGGCTACACCTTC. It translates to CASSLGRVDGYTF. Full variable domain (missing parts from reference TRBV7-9 and TRBJ1-2): DTGVSQNPRHKITKRGQNVTFRCDPISEHNRLYWYRQTLGQGPEFLTYFQNEAQLEKSRLLSDRFSAERPKGSFSTLEIQRTEQGDSAMYLCASSLGRVDGYTFGSGTRLTVV.